Below are 19 T cell receptor beta chains sequenced from a single sample in a study of blood T cell repertoires in COVID-19. Method: immunoSEQ multiplex PCR; TCRdb's copy keeps in-frame clones and lacks some. Here the sample spans about 160,000 clones, 70% to 90% being singletons. Specimen: peripheral blood. These receptors all stem from a woman aged 45-60 years with COVID-19, enrolled during active disease.

The chain employs TRBV27 and TRBJ2-2; 7 nucleotides agree with TRBD2. This CDR3 is built from 14 residues. V dropped 7 bases and J dropped 2; count of bases not matched to a gene: 4. Germline V CDR1 and CDR2: MNHEY, SMNVEV (reference sequence). The CDR3 DNA is TGTGCCAGCACCGGCGGGGGAAACACCGGGGAGCTGTTTTTT. As protein: CASTGGGNTGELFF.

Only one count was recorded for this clone. V and J are TRBV7-7 and TRBJ2-3; 7 nucleotides line up with TRBD2. Germline CDR1 SSHAT, CDR2 FNYEAQ (reference sequence). Losses at the gene ends were 5 bases for V and 1 base for J; bases not matched to a gene: 3. The CDR3 contains 14 residues. DNA for the CDR3: TGTGCCAGCAGCATGGGGGGGGGCACAGATACGCAGTATTTT. This sequence encodes CASSMGGGTDTQYF.

V is TRBV4-1 and J is TRBJ1-3; possible D gene TRBD1, 5 bases. V was pared by 4 bases and J by 0 bases, with 10 bases between. Germline CDR1 and CDR2: MGHRA and YSYEKL. The CDR3 runs to 15 residues. CDR3 loop: CASSRAGGSGNTIYF. CDR3 DNA: TGCGCCAGCAGCCGAGCCGGGGGCTCTGGAAACACCATATATTTT.

The chain is built from TRBV28 and TRBJ2-7, with 8 bases that match TRBD1. V dropped 8 bases and J dropped 12; count of bases not matched to a gene: 3. Germline V lookup: CDR1 MDHEN, CDR2 SYDVKM. The CDR3 runs to 9 residues. CDR3 region: CASGGQAYF. The CDR3 nucleotides are TGTGCCAGCGGGGGACAGGCGTACTTC.

This chain links TRBV30 with TRBJ2-2, with D perhaps TRBD2 (6 bases). Trimming stripped 3 bases from V and 7 bases from J, with 9 bases between. The length of the CDR3 is 12 residues. Germline values: CDR1 GTSNPN, CDR2 SVGIG (reference sequence). CDR3 DNA: TGTGCCTGGAGGTGGGGGGTCGGGGAGCTGTTTTTT. Translating it yields CAWRWGVGELFF.

The gene calls are TRBV18 and TRBJ1-5; 7 nucleotides match TRBD1. This CDR3 has 15 amino acids. With 6 bases clipped from V and 0 bases from J, the junction kept 5 bases outside the gene matches. From germline, CDR1 is KGHSH and CDR2 LQKENI. For the CDR3, the DNA is TGTGCCAGCTCGCCGACAGGGAATAGCAATCAGCCCCAGCATTTT. Its protein is CASSPTGNSNQPQHF.

V and J are TRBV7-9 and TRBJ1-6, with D uncertain. Germline V CDR1 and CDR2: SEHNR, FQNEAQ (reference sequence). The CDR3 is 13 amino acids. The V and J ends lost 4 bases and 7 bases respectively, with 8 bases between them. The CDR3 loop is CASSSGGNSPLHF. The CDR3 nucleotides are TGTGCCAGCAGCTCAGGAGGCAATTCACCCCTCCACTTT.

V usage is TRBV6-5 and J usage is TRBJ2-2; no firm D call. Germline V gives CDR1 MNHEY, CDR2 SVGAGI. CDR3 length: 14 residues. Trimming removed 6 bases from V and 1 base from J, with 9 bases in between. The CDR3 DNA reads TGTGCCAGCAGCATGACTTTGAACACCGGGGAGCTGTTTTTT. Translated, it gives CASSMTLNTGELFF.

This clone has just a few counts. The J gene is TRBJ1-3, the V gene TRBV6-5; D may be TRBD1 (5 bases). The CDR3 has 15 amino acids. CDR1 is MNHEY and CDR2 is SVGAGI in the germline V gene. Trimming cost V 10 bases and J 0 bases, with 16 bases left between them. CDR3 bases: TGTGCCACCCGAGTGGGGGGGAGCTCTGGAAACACCATATATTTT. Encoded protein: CATRVGGSSGNTIYF.

The gene calls are TRBV3-1 (or the pseudogene TRBV3-2) and TRBJ1-2; 8 bases agree with TRBD1. The CDR3 loop spans 13 amino acids. V dropped 4 bases and J dropped 4; count of bases not matched to a gene: 2. Germline assignment: CDR1 LGHDT and CDR2 YNNKEL (reference sequence). The CDR3 reads CASSLQGAYGYTF. Written as DNA, the CDR3 is TGTGCCAGCAGCCTTCAGGGGGCCTATGGCTACACCTTC.

The chain links TRBV11-3 to TRBJ1-3, with D uncertain. V was shortened by 5 bases and J by 2 bases, with 10 bases between the two germline ends. CDR1 is SGHNT and CDR2 is YENEEA in the germline V gene. The CDR3 is made up of 14 amino acids. The CDR3 DNA reads as TGTGCCAGCAGCCCTGATCCTACTGGAAACACCATATATTTT. It codes for CASSPDPTGNTIYF. Full variable domain (outside the CDR3, taken from reference TRBV11-3 and TRBJ1-3): EAGVVQSPRYKIIEKKQPVAFWCNPISGHNTLYWYLQNLGQGPELLIRYENEEAVDDSQLPKDRFSAERLKGVDSTLKIQPAELGDSAVYLCASSPDPTGNTIYFGEGSWLTVV.

This clone was found once. Other DNA variants within this sample encode the same CDR3. The genes are TRBV6-2 or TRBV6-3 and TRBJ2-3; no reliable D call. Per germline, CDR1 MNHEY and CDR2 SVGEGT. Trimming cost V 4 bases and J 1 base, with 3 bases left between them. The CDR3 runs 12 residues. CDR3: CASSSGTDTQYF. The DNA for the CDR3 is TGTGCCAGCAGTTCCGGCACAGATACGCAGTATTTT.

The chain joins TRBV2 to TRBJ2-5; 10 nucleotides match TRBD2. J gave up 1 base and V 4 bases, and 0 bases lay outside the gene matches. The CDR3 runs to 14 residues. The germline V gene encodes CDR1 SNHLY and CDR2 FYNNEI. The chain's CDR3 is CASSASGGQETQYF. The DNA of the CDR3 is TGTGCCAGCAGTGCTAGCGGGGGCCAAGAGACCCAGTACTTC.

The chain links TRBV28 to TRBJ2-7; D unresolved. There are 12 residues in the CDR3. CDR1 is MDHEN, CDR2 SYDVKM, per germline. V lost 2 bases, J lost 6 bases, and 8 bases lay in between. CDR3 nucleotides: TGTGCCAGCAGTTTACAGGTGAGCGAGCAGTACTTC. Translated: CASSLQVSEQYF.

The rearrangement uses TRBV7-9 and TRBJ2-7; a weak D match, TRBD1 (5 bases). The V end was cut by 1 base, the J end by 0 bases, with 13 bases between. Germline V lookup: CDR1 SEHNR, CDR2 FQNEAQ (reference sequence). The CDR3 length is 16 residues. CDR3: CASSLGGGHHSYEQYF. The CDR3 coding sequence is TGTGCCAGCAGCTTAGGGGGCGGACACCACTCCTACGAGCAGTACTTC.

The rearrangement joins TRBV27 to TRBJ1-5; D call uncertain. The CDR3 consists of 14 residues. V was clipped by 2 bases and J by 0 bases, with 5 bases between them. Germline-derived CDR1 and CDR2 are MNHEY and SMNVEV (reference sequence). The DNA of the CDR3 is TGTGCCAGCAGTTTAAGAGGTAGCAATCAGCCCCAGCATTTT. Its translation is CASSLRGSNQPQHF.

CDR3 loop: CASSDALAYGTDTQYF. The CDR3 DNA follows: TGTGCCAGCAGTGACGCCCTAGCGTACGGCACAGATACGCAGTATTTT. This chain connects TRBV6-1 to TRBJ2-3; possible D gene TRBD2, 6 bases. V dropped 3 bases and J dropped 1 base, with 14 bases sitting between them. Per germline, CDR1 MNHNS and CDR2 SASEGT. The CDR3 is made up of 16 amino acids.

The V and J genes are TRBV7-2 and TRBJ2-5, with TRBD2 identical over 7 bases. The germline gives CDR1 SGHTA, CDR2 FQGNSA. The junction had 10 bases not matched to a gene; V was cut back by 1 base and J by 2 bases. CDR3 size: 17 residues. The CDR3 sequence is CASSLVGIGGGQETQYF. The CDR3 DNA follows: TGTGCCAGCAGCTTAGTCGGGATCGGGGGAGGGCAAGAGACCCAGTACTTC. Filled out from reference TRBV7-2 and TRBJ2-5, the complete variable domain reads GAGVSQSPSNKVTEKGKDVELRCDPISGHTALYWYRQSLGQGLEFLIYFQGNSAPDKSGLPSDRFSAERTGGSVSTLTIQRTQQEDSAVYLCASSLVGIGGGQETQYFGPGTRLLVL.

J is TRBJ1-1 and V is TRBV19; TRBD1 might be the D (6 bases). V was cut by 6 bases and J by 0 bases, with 8 bases left in between. The germline gives CDR1 LNHDA, CDR2 SQIVND (reference sequence). The CDR3 consists of 13 residues. CDR3 sequence: CASRQGLNTEAFF. The CDR3 nucleotides read TGTGCCAGTAGACAGGGTTTGAACACTGAAGCTTTCTTT.